The entry below gives a single TCR beta chain sequence along with its context. Its target is unknown. The sample is drawn from a study of early T cells in non-severe SARS-CoV-2 infection. The overall study: Sequenced material consisted of bulk RNA (from unsorted whole blood), and chains were unpaired. Study-level results: VDJdb matching skewed toward anti-spike CD8 responses, missing private and CD4 specificities.

Germline trimming cut 1 base from V and 9 bases from J; bases unmatched to any gene: 5. This CDR3 comprises 15 residues. Individual cDNA molecules received unique molecular identifiers. TCRdb reanalysed the 5' RACE reads using MiXCR and keeps one entry per CDR3 protein. Of 57,000 or so distinct CDR3 sequences in the sample, 12% were seen once. The sample here was whole blood, taken at baseline. V is TRBV12-3 or TRBV12-4 and J is TRBJ1-6; 8 positions agree with TRBD1. This sequence was found in an adult who was a healthcare worker with PCR-confirmed SARS-CoV-2 infection or an uninfected control (not recorded which). The donor label of this sample is uncertain. CDR3: CASSLGGQGTSPLHF. The CDR3 DNA follows: TGTGCCAGCAGTTTAGGCGGACAGGGAACTTCACCCCTCCACTTT.